Sequencing of this T cell receptor beta chain was carried out in a study of shared clonotypes between healthy human individuals. Turning to the study itself: CD4 naive and memory got three plates each, CD8 naive two, CD8 memory one. Overall study findings and caveats: On the whole, naive subsets had larger estimated richness than memory subsets had. Four donors had approximately 4.6% of their naive CD4 clonotypes in common.

CD45RO negativity and positive selection for CCR7 defined naive CD8 cells, a population that excluded terminally differentiated effector memory CD45RA+ cells. Original data processing: Junction-only sequences without quality scores were provided by ImmunoSEQ, so filtering was different. Method: immunoSEQ multiplex PCR; TCRdb's copy keeps in-frame clones and lacks some. D and trimming were read from the DNA, whereas the V and J calls and clone size are those reported in that table. The data hold more than 2 million clones, with about 95% observed a single time. On this clone: Its antigen is unidentified.

The V end lost 0 bases, the J end lost 0 bases, and 9 bases lay between the germline ends. The CDR3 is made up of 15 amino acids. The V gene's germline CDR1 is LNHNV and CDR2 YYDKDF (reference sequence). V gene TRBV15 combines with J gene TRBJ2-7; D gene ambiguous. The origin of this receptor is a man aged 18 to 30 in good health. The sample taken for sequencing was naive CD8+ T cells sorted from blood. For the CDR3, the DNA is TGTGCCACCAGCAGAGATTCGGAGAGCTCCTACGAGCAGTACTTC. Amino acids: CATSRDSESSYEQYF.